The T cell receptor (beta chain) described here comes from a study of lymphopenia after photon versus proton radiotherapy. Overall study findings and caveats: Only patients who died were analyzed for survival; proton advantage is unproven. Proton therapy kept repertoires fairly stable, unlike photons, which gained effector/memory cells. In patients who died, overall survival fell as post-nadir TCR diversity dropped more.

With respect to this clone: The antigen remains unidentified.

Only in-frame clones appear in the TCRdb table, and some are missing; sequencing was by immunoSEQ multiplex PCR. The sample shows about 26,000 clones, around 83% of them seen only once. The receptor comes from a man aged 25 to 45 with gastric cancer. The sample in question was peripheral blood, obtained from a patient treated with photon-based radiotherapy.

This CDR3 reads CASSQGFYSGNTIYF. The DNA of the CDR3 is TGTGCCAGCAGCCAGGGATTTTACTCTGGAAACACCATATATTTT. V gene TRBV6-5 combines with J gene TRBJ1-3; the D gene is possibly TRBD1 (5 bases). Trimming removed 6 bases from V and 0 bases from J, with 12 bases in between. The CDR3 has 15 amino acids. CDR1 and CDR2 (germline): MNHEY, SVGAGI.